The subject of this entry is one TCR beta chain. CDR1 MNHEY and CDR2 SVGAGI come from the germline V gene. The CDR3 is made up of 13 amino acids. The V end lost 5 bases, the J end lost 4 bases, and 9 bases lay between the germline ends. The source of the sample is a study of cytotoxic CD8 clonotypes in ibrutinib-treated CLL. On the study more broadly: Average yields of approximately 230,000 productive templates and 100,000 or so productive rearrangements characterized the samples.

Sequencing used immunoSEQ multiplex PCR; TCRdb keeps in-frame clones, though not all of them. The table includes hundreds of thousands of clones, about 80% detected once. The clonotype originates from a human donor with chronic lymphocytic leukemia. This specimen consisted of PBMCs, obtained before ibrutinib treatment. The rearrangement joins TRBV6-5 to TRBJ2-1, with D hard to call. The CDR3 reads CASSPRRYNEQFF. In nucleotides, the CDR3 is TGTGCCAGCAGTCCCCGCCGGTACAATGAGCAGTTCTTC.